This is a list of T cell receptor beta chains from one sample in a study of cytomegalovirus exposure and HLA in healthy donors. Method: immunoSEQ multiplex PCR; TCRdb's copy keeps in-frame clones and lacks some. This sample has around 88,000 clones; 78% occur once, and the top ten carry roughly 4.3%. The source material was PBMCs. These receptors were taken from a woman between 40 and 50 years old in good health and CMV-seropositive. Both conserved end residues are part of each CDR3. The order of the fields is clone size, D gene, V gene, J gene, CDR3 DNA, CDR3 protein. The D gene is left open where the match is weak. A clone size is listed for some rows: how often the clone was seen (once, few, many), or a class if it is expanded.

>-|-|TRBV27|TRBJ1-6
TGTGCCAGCAGTTTGGGCAGGGGATCCCTCCACTTT
CASSLGRGSLHF
>-|TRBD1|TRBV19|TRBJ1-1
TGTGCCAGCACGGACAGGCCGAACACTGAAGCTTTCTTT
CASTDRPNTEAFF
>-|TRBD1|TRBV29-1|TRBJ1-1
TGCAGCGTTGAACCACACAGGGGTGGGGGTAACACTGAAGCTTTCTTT
CSVEPHRGGGNTEAFF
>once|-|TRBV7-6|TRBJ1-1
TGTGCCAGCAGCCCCAACAGGGTTCTCACTGAAGCTTTCTTT
CASSPNRVLTEAFF
>-|TRBD2|TRBV11-3|TRBJ2-5
TGTGCCAGCAGCCCCCATAGCGGGAGCGGAGAGACCCAGTACTTC
CASSPHSGSGETQYF
>-|-|TRBV28|TRBJ1-1
TGTGCCAGCAGTTTGGAGGGGACCATGAACACTGAAGCTTTCTTT
CASSLEGTMNTEAFF
>-|TRBD2|TRBV6-1|TRBJ2-1
TGTGCCAGCAGTGAAATCGGACTAGCGATGTTCAATGAGCAGTTCTTC
CASSEIGLAMFNEQFF
>-|TRBD1|TRBV6-1|TRBJ2-7
TGTGCCAGCAGTACCGACAGGGTGTCCTACGAGCAGTACTTC
CASSTDRVSYEQYF
>-|-|TRBV6-4|TRBJ1-5
TGTGCCAGCAGTGGCGGACAGCCGGATCAGCCCCAGCATTTT
CASSGGQPDQPQHF
>-|TRBD2|TRBV14|TRBJ2-7
TGTGCCAGCAGCCAAGCTCCTAGCGGGTACTACGAGCAGTACTTC
CASSQAPSGYYEQYF
>-|-|TRBV7-9|TRBJ1-4
TGTGCCAGCAGGCGTACGGTTAATGAAAAACTGTTTTTT
CASRRTVNEKLFF
>-|-|TRBV7-3|TRBJ2-5
TGTGCCAGCAGCTTACTGGAGACCCAGTACTTC
CASSLLETQYF
>-|-|TRBV19|TRBJ1-2
TGTGCCAGTAGTATAGGGACAGACTATGGCTACACCTTC
CASSIGTDYGYTF
>-|-|TRBV9|TRBJ1-1
TGTGCCAGCAGCAAAGAGGGGGTCACTGAAGCTTTCTTT
CASSKEGVTEAFF
>-|-|TRBV18|TRBJ1-2
TGTGCCAGCTCACCAACAGAAAGCTATGGCTACACCTTC
CASSPTESYGYTF
>-|-|TRBV7-9|TRBJ2-2
TGTGCCAGCAGCTTAGGAACTCAGGGCACCGGGGAGCTGTTTTTT
CASSLGTQGTGELFF
>-|-|TRBV9|TRBJ2-2
TGTGCCAGCAGCACTAGATCCTCGAGCGGGGAGCTGTTTTTT
CASSTRSSSGELFF
>-|-|TRBV5-1|TRBJ2-7
TGCGCCAGCACCTTAGGGGGGGGCGGCTACGAGCAGTACTTC
CASTLGGGGYEQYF
>-|-|TRBV5-1|TRBJ2-3
TGCGCCAGCAGCTTTCTAGCGTCTAGCACAGATACGCAGTATTTT
CASSFLASSTDTQYF
>-|-|TRBV2|TRBJ1-1
TGTGCCAGCAGTGGGGGCTTAACAAGGAACACTGAAGCTTTCTTT
CASSGGLTRNTEAFF
>once|TRBD2|TRBV5-1|TRBJ2-2
TGCGCCAGCACGGATAGGATAGCGGGAGGCAACACCGGGGAGCTGTTTTTT
CASTDRIAGGNTGELFF
>-|-|TRBV7-2|TRBJ2-6
TGTGCCAGCAGCTTACGGCCCAGCAGCGACGTCCTGACTTTC
CASSLRPSSDVLTF
>-|-|TRBV28|TRBJ2-7
TGTGCCAGCCTCTCAGGGCAGGGGCCGCAAACGAGCTCCTACGAGCAGTACTTC
CASLSGQGPQTSSYEQYF
>-|-|TRBV6-1|TRBJ2-7
TGTGCCAGCAGTGACCCTCAGGGTTTCGAGCAGTACTTC
CASSDPQGFEQYF
>once|TRBD1|TRBV9|TRBJ2-1
TGTGCCAGCAGCCCGCAGGACAGGGGGCTCGGTGAGCAGTTCTTC
CASSPQDRGLGEQFF
>few|TRBD1|TRBV6-5|TRBJ2-1
TGTGCCAGCAAGGACAGGGAAGATTGGGGGGCATTCTTCTTC
CASKDREDWGAFFF
>-|TRBD1|TRBV19|TRBJ1-1
TGTGCCAGTATCGCGACAGGGGGAAGGACTGAAGCTTTCTTT
CASIATGGRTEAFF
>-|-|TRBV6-6|TRBJ2-3
TGTGCCAGCAGTTACCCGAGCATAACCACAGATACGCAGTATTTT
CASSYPSITTDTQYF
>-|TRBD1|TRBV19|TRBJ2-7
TGTGCCAGTAGTGGCGGGACAGGGGGCTTCGAGCAGTACTTC
CASSGGTGGFEQYF
>-|TRBD1|TRBV10-3|TRBJ2-3
TGTGCCATCACCGCTGGACAGGGATACACAGATACGCAGTATTTT
CAITAGQGYTDTQYF
>few|-|TRBV6-4|TRBJ2-7
TGTGCCAGCAGTGACGGTTATCAGTCGGGTGAGCAGTACTTC
CASSDGYQSGEQYF
>-|-|TRBV6-5|TRBJ1-1
TGTGCCAGCAGTAATAACATTGAAGCTTTCTTT
CASSNNIEAFF
>-|-|TRBV6-6|TRBJ1-1
TGTGCCAGCAGCCCCGGGCAGGGAACTGGCACTGAAGCTTTCTTT
CASSPGQGTGTEAFF
>-|TRBD1|TRBV5-4|TRBJ1-2
TGTGCCAGCAGCTTGGGGGGACAGGGCTATGGCTACACCTTC
CASSLGGQGYGYTF
>-|-|TRBV2|TRBJ2-7
TGTGCCAGTACCCAGGGCAGAGCCTACGAGCAGTACTTC
CASTQGRAYEQYF
>-|-|TRBV5-4|TRBJ2-3
TGTGCCAGCAGCCCAGGGACAAATAAGGCCACAGATACGCAGTATTTT
CASSPGTNKATDTQYF
>-|-|TRBV15|TRBJ2-1
TGTGCCACCAGCAGCGGGGGGACAGGCTACAATGAGCAGTTCTTC
CATSSGGTGYNEQFF
>-|TRBD2|TRBV6-4|TRBJ2-1
TGTGCCAGCAGTTCTATAGCGGGATCCTACAATGAGCAGTTCTTC
CASSSIAGSYNEQFF
>-|-|TRBV7-8|TRBJ2-7
TGTGCCAGCAAAGCGAGGAGAAGGCTCGAGCAGTACTTC
CASKARRRLEQYF
>-|-|TRBV5-1|TRBJ2-3
TGCGCCAGCAGCCTCCTCTATGAGGATACGCAGTATTTT
CASSLLYEDTQYF
>-|-|TRBV15|TRBJ1-2
TGTGCCACCAGCAGAGATCGCCCGAGCTACTATGGCTACACCTTC
CATSRDRPSYYGYTF
>-|-|TRBV10-3|TRBJ1-4
TGTGCCATTAGCTCTTTAGGCGAAAAACTGTTTTTT
CAISSLGEKLFF
>few|-|TRBV10-3|TRBJ1-1
TGTGCCATCAGTGTTGGGGGCAATACGAACACTGAAGCTTTCTTT
CAISVGGNTNTEAFF
>-|TRBD2|TRBV6-6|TRBJ2-7
TGTGCCAGCACCCATCCGGGGGGCGAGCAGTACTTC
CASTHPGGEQYF
>-|TRBD2|TRBV11-2|TRBJ2-1
TGTGCCAGCAGCTTAGCTCTAGCGGGAGGAGTTTGGGATGAGCAGTTCTTC
CASSLALAGGVWDEQFF
>once|TRBD2|TRBV5-8|TRBJ2-2
TGTGCCAGCAGCTTGGCCAGCGGGGCCACCGGGGAGCTGTTTTTT
CASSLASGATGELFF